The rows below give T cell receptor beta chains drawn from one sample of a study of blood T cell repertoires in COVID-19. The method was immunoSEQ multiplex PCR; TCRdb's version includes in-frame clones alone and lacks a portion of them. The sample lists 410,000 or so clones, 89% seen once, with around 1.5% in the top ten. Sequenced sample: peripheral blood. These receptors all come from a middle-aged woman with COVID-19, enrolled during active disease. Each CDR3 is given with its conserved first and last residue. D genes are given only for firm matches. Clone size, where shown, is once, few, many, or a class for clones that have expanded.

D: TRBD1
V: TRBV6-5
size: -
J: TRBJ1-6
CDR3: CASSPGQQSSPLHF
DNA: TGTGCCAGCAGTCCGGGACAGCAGTCCTCACCCCTCCACTTT

D: TRBD1
V: TRBV10-3
size: -
J: TRBJ1-4
CDR3: CATTGQVATNEKLFF
DNA: TGTGCCACTACGGGACAGGTTGCAACTAATGAAAAACTGTTTTTT

D: -
V: TRBV19
size: -
J: TRBJ2-2
CDR3: CASSHIGGGELFF
DNA: TGTGCCAGTAGTCATATCGGCGGCGGGGAGCTGTTTTTT

D: -
V: TRBV10-3
size: -
J: TRBJ1-1
CDR3: CATLLSVEMNTEAFF
DNA: TGTGCCACTCTCCTATCTGTTGAAATGAACACTGAAGCTTTCTTT

D: TRBD1
V: TRBV5-8
size: -
J: TRBJ1-1
CDR3: CASGRPRGRRVTEAFF
DNA: TGTGCCAGCGGGAGACCCAGGGGGCGCAGGGTCACTGAAGCTTTCTTT

D: -
V: TRBV7-2
size: -
J: TRBJ1-5
CDR3: CASSLTAQQPQHF
DNA: TGTGCCAGCAGCTTAACAGCCCAGCAGCCCCAGCATTTT

D: -
V: TRBV6-6
size: once
J: TRBJ1-5
CDR3: CASSYQAEGGNQPQHF
DNA: TGTGCCAGCAGTTACCAAGCCGAAGGAGGCAATCAGCCCCAGCATTTT

D: -
V: TRBV21-1
size: -
J: TRBJ2-5
CDR3: CASSPLSGTGRRETQYF
DNA: TGTGCCAGCAGCCCACTCTCCGGGACAGGGAGGCGGGAGACCCAGTACTTC

D: -
V: TRBV28
size: once
J: TRBJ2-7
CDR3: CASSRGEQYF
DNA: TGTGCCAGCAGCCGCGGAGAGCAGTACTTC

D: -
V: TRBV9
size: -
J: TRBJ2-7
CDR3: CASSLGAQGEQYF
DNA: TGTGCCAGCAGCCTTGGGGCGCAAGGGGAGCAGTACTTC

D: -
V: TRBV9
size: -
J: TRBJ2-7
CDR3: CASQGSYEQYF
DNA: TGTGCCAGTCAGGGCTCCTACGAGCAGTACTTC

D: -
V: TRBV5-1
size: -
J: TRBJ2-7
CDR3: CASSQMSVAYEQYF
DNA: TGCGCCAGCAGCCAAATGTCGGTCGCCTACGAGCAGTACTTC

D: -
V: TRBV29-1
size: -
J: TRBJ2-4
CDR3: CSVSLTVAKNIQYF
DNA: TGCAGCGTTTCTCTTACTGTAGCCAAAAACATTCAGTACTTC

D: -
V: TRBV28
size: -
J: TRBJ1-2
CDR3: CASLNPPGGGYTF
DNA: TGTGCCAGCCTCAATCCGCCGGGGGGTGGCTACACCTTC

D: -
V: TRBV10-3
size: -
J: TRBJ1-1
CDR3: CAISEGRGTGAEAFF
DNA: TGTGCCATCTCCGAAGGAAGGGGAACGGGGGCTGAAGCTTTCTTT

D: -
V: TRBV24-1
size: -
J: TRBJ1-1
CDR3: CATSDPSKGNTEAFF
DNA: TGTGCCACCAGTGACCCTAGCAAAGGGAACACTGAAGCTTTCTTT

D: -
V: TRBV20-1
size: -
J: TRBJ1-2
CDR3: CSASTTGHGYTF
DNA: TGCAGTGCTAGTACTACAGGGCATGGCTACACCTTC

D: -
V: TRBV15
size: -
J: TRBJ2-2
CDR3: CATSRPSHAINTGELFF
DNA: TGTGCCACCAGCAGACCCTCCCATGCGATTAACACCGGGGAGCTGTTTTTT

D: -
V: TRBV29-1
size: -
J: TRBJ1-4
CDR3: CSVRQGATNEKLFF
DNA: TGCAGCGTGAGGCAAGGCGCAACTAATGAAAAACTGTTTTTT

D: -
V: TRBV19
size: -
J: TRBJ2-5
CDR3: CASSISGETQYF
DNA: TGTGCCAGTAGTATAAGCGGGGAGACCCAGTACTTC

D: -
V: TRBV2
size: -
J: TRBJ1-2
CDR3: CASSLQGLGGYTF
DNA: TGTGCCAGCAGTTTGCAGGGGTTGGGTGGCTACACCTTC

D: TRBD1
V: TRBV6-2/TRBV6-3
size: -
J: TRBJ1-3
CDR3: CASSYSGQRNLGNTIYF
DNA: TGTGCCAGCAGTTACTCGGGACAGAGGAACCTTGGAAACACCATATATTTT

D: TRBD1
V: TRBV2
size: -
J: TRBJ2-5
CDR3: CASSLQGAQETQYF
DNA: TGTGCCAGCAGCTTACAGGGGGCCCAAGAGACCCAGTACTTC

D: -
V: TRBV7-9
size: -
J: TRBJ1-1
CDR3: CASSSPQVLNTEAFF
DNA: TGTGCCAGCAGCTCGCCACAGGTCTTGAACACTGAAGCTTTCTTT

D: TRBD1
V: TRBV27
size: once
J: TRBJ1-4
CDR3: CASRTRDRGEVKLFF
DNA: TGTGCCAGCAGAACCCGGGACAGGGGAGAGGTAAAACTGTTTTTT

D: -
V: TRBV7-9
size: -
J: TRBJ2-5
CDR3: CASSLFIGETQYF
DNA: TGTGCCAGCAGCTTATTTATCGGGGAGACCCAGTACTTC

D: TRBD1
V: TRBV9
size: few
J: TRBJ2-7
CDR3: CASSVTGDNYEQYF
DNA: TGTGCCAGCAGCGTGACAGGGGACAACTACGAGCAGTACTTC

D: TRBD2
V: TRBV5-4
size: -
J: TRBJ2-3
CDR3: CASSPKGTSGSTDTQYF
DNA: TGTGCCAGCAGCCCCAAGGGGACTAGCGGCAGCACAGATACGCAGTATTTT

D: -
V: TRBV11-3
size: -
J: TRBJ1-6
CDR3: CASSLAKQGPSSYNSPLHF
DNA: TGTGCCAGCAGCTTGGCGAAGCAGGGGCCTAGCTCCTATAATTCACCCCTCCACTTT

D: -
V: TRBV7-2
size: -
J: TRBJ2-7
CDR3: CASSRTLYEQYF
DNA: TGTGCCAGCAGCAGGACACTCTACGAGCAGTACTTC

D: -
V: TRBV5-1
size: -
J: TRBJ1-6
CDR3: CASSRGGGNSPLHF
DNA: TGCGCCAGCAGCCGTGGGGGAGGGAATTCACCCCTCCACTTT

D: -
V: TRBV27
size: -
J: TRBJ1-2
CDR3: CASSPTVNYGYTF
DNA: TGTGCCAGCAGCCCGACAGTAAACTATGGCTACACCTTC

D: -
V: TRBV24-1
size: -
J: TRBJ2-7
CDR3: CATSDPQTYEQYF
DNA: TGTGCCACCAGTGACCCTCAGACCTACGAGCAGTACTTC

D: -
V: TRBV28
size: -
J: TRBJ1-1
CDR3: CASSGVPGGAFF
DNA: TGTGCCAGCAGTGGAGTGCCCGGAGGGGCTTTCTTT

D: -
V: TRBV2
size: -
J: TRBJ2-5
CDR3: CASSGEQETQYF
DNA: TGTGCCAGCAGTGGAGAACAAGAGACCCAGTACTTC

D: TRBD1
V: TRBV6-6
size: -
J: TRBJ1-2
CDR3: CASSVSLGGSYGYTF
DNA: TGTGCCAGCAGTGTATCTTTAGGGGGCAGCTATGGCTACACCTTC

D: TRBD1
V: TRBV14
size: -
J: TRBJ1-1
CDR3: CASSPWTGGITEAFF
DNA: TGTGCCAGCAGCCCTTGGACAGGGGGCATAACTGAAGCTTTCTTT

D: TRBD2
V: TRBV5-1
size: -
J: TRBJ2-7
CDR3: CASSSASGTYEQYF
DNA: TGCGCCAGCAGCTCCGCTAGCGGTACCTACGAGCAGTACTTC

D: TRBD1
V: TRBV10-3
size: -
J: TRBJ2-1
CDR3: CAISESQGTGHEQFF
DNA: TGTGCCATCAGTGAGTCACAGGGGACGGGGCATGAGCAGTTCTTC

D: TRBD1
V: TRBV28
size: -
J: TRBJ2-7
CDR3: CASSSRPRGHYEQYF
DNA: TGTGCCAGCAGCTCCCGACCGAGGGGGCACTACGAGCAGTACTTC